The clone carrying this T cell receptor (beta chain) came up many times. Its antigen is unknown. Trimming took 2 bases from V and 7 from J, leaving 12 bases between them. The germline V gene encodes CDR1 KGHDR and CDR2 SFDVKD. The CDR3 consists of 14 residues. The record originates from a study of neurological immune-mediated disorders. Overall study results and limits: The study found no CDR3 amino acid sequences shared by expanded clones across subjects, suggesting private repertoires in all groups. Patients with HTLV-1-associated myelopathy had the highest level of TCR clonal expansion, whereas patients with multiple sclerosis had the lowest level, falling beneath the level found in healthy controls.

The method for making cDNA was 5'RACE, and it used 10-nucleotide random UMIs. Over 200 million TCR-beta sequences, together covering 15-18 subjects, were produced by every individual sequencing run that was carried out. TCRdb itself ran the 5' RACE reads through MiXCR, one entry per CDR3 protein. The table records tens of thousands of distinct CDR3 sequences, approximately 4.2% of them present only once. The sample comprised PBMCs. The chain carries TRBV24-1 and TRBJ2-3, with D maybe TRBD1 (5 bases). This TCR was recovered from a man aged 18 to 29 in good health. The CDR3 sequence: CATSDSDSKNTQYF. The CDR3, as DNA: TGTGCCACCAGTGATTCTGACAGCAAAAATACGCAGTATTTT.